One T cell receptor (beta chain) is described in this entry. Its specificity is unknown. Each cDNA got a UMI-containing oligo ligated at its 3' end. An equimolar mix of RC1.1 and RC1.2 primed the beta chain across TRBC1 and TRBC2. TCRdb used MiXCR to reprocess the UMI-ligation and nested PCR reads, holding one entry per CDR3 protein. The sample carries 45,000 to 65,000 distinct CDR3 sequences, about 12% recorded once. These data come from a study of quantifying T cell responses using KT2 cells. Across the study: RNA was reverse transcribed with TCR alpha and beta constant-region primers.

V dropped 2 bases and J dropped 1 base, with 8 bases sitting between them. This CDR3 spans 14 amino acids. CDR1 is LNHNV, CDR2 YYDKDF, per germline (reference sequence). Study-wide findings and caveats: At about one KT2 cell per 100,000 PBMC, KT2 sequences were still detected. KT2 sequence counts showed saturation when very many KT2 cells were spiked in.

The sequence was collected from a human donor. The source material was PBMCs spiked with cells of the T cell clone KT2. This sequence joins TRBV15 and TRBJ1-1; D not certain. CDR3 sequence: CATSRWGGNTEAFF. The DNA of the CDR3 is TGTGCCACCAGCAGATGGGGTGGGAACACTGAAGCTTTCTTT.